The clone carrying this T cell receptor (beta chain) was observed a handful of times. No antigen is known for it. The repertoire was sequenced with immunoSEQ multiplex PCR; TCRdb's copy has only in-frame clones and lacks some. This sample yields roughly 80,000 clones, of which roughly 90% are seen a single time; around 0.69% belongs to the top ten. This record comes from a study of OX40 agonist ivuxolimab in advanced cancers. Study-wide background: As their treatment, patients were administered ivuxolimab, an agonistic anti-OX40 (CD134) antibody. Patients enrolled in dose escalation were diagnosed with hepatocellular carcinoma, melanoma, renal cell or head and neck cancer. Notes on the study in general: Compared with CD4+, CD8+ T cells on average had more expanded clones. Among the lowest levels of clonal expansion were found in partial responders at 0.1-3.0 mg/kg.

V lost 3 bases, J lost 4 bases, and 13 bases lay in between. The germline V gene encodes CDR1 MGHDK and CDR2 SYGVNS. This CDR3 is 15 amino acids long. The chain is built from TRBV25-1 and TRBJ2-1; possibly TRBD2 for D (6 bases). The starting material was CD4+ or CD8+ T cells sorted from blood, obtained in a trial of the OX40 agonist ivuxolimab. The sequence derives from an adult with an advanced solid tumor such as melanoma, head and neck, liver or kidney cancer. The CDR3 here is CASSDRGSGYNEQFF. CDR3 in DNA: TGTGCCAGCAGTGATCGAGGTAGCGGATACAATGAGCAGTTCTTC. Based on the CDR3 plus reference TRBV25-1 and TRBJ2-1, the full variable domain is EADIYQTPRYLVIGTGKKITLECSQTMGHDKMYWYQQDPGMELHLIHYSYGVNSTEKGDLSSESTVSRIRTEHFPLTLESARPSHTSQYLCASSDRGSGYNEQFFGPGTRLTVL.